This passage covers 4 T cell receptor beta chains from one sample sequenced in a study of shared clonotypes between healthy human individuals. Assay used: immunoSEQ multiplex PCR; TCRdb lists only in-frame clones, some missing. The table has about 2 million clones, approximately 94% seen once. It was CD45RO-negative cells, positively selected for CCR7, that made up naive CD8 cells, with terminally differentiated effector memory CD45RA+ cells excluded. The sample was naive CD8+ T cells sorted from blood. Receptors were obtained from a man aged 18 to 30 in good health.

The chain joins TRBV5-4 to TRBJ1-5; possibly TRBD1 for D (6 bases). The V end lost 3 bases, the J end lost 9 bases, and 10 bases lay between the germline ends. The CDR3 length is 12 residues. Germline values: CDR1 SGHNT, CDR2 YYREEE (reference sequence). CDR3: CASSSEGGPQHF. The CDR3 DNA reads as TGTGCCAGCAGCTCGGAGGGGGGGCCCCAGCATTTT.

This chain links TRBV29-1 with TRBJ2-7, with 10 bases fitting TRBD1. Germline values: CDR1 SQVTM, CDR2 ANQGSEA. The CDR3 has 15 amino acids. Losses at the gene ends were 3 bases for V and 4 bases for J; bases not matched to a gene: 9. The CDR3 nucleotides are TGCAGCGTTGAGGAAGACAGGGGGCTTAGGTACGAGCAGTACTTC. Protein: CSVEEDRGLRYEQYF.

V gene TRBV28 combines with J gene TRBJ2-3; TRBD2 aligns across 9 bases. Germline CDR1 is MDHEN and CDR2 is SYDVKM. The CDR3 contains 15 residues. Germline trimming cut 5 bases from V and 11 bases from J; bases unmatched to any gene: 14. DNA for the CDR3: TGTGCCAGCAGTCCCAAGGGACTCGGAGCGGGGGGGCAGTATTTT. Protein product: CASSPKGLGAGGQYF.

The V gene is TRBV6-5, the J gene TRBJ2-5; D unclear. The CDR3 covers 16 residues. Germline V gives CDR1 MNHEY, CDR2 SVGAGI. Trimming shortened V by 1 base and J by 2 bases, and 14 bases separated the two germline ends. DNA of the CDR3: TGTGCCAGCAGTTACTTATTCAGCTTAGGGCAAGAGACCCAGTACTTC. Its translation is CASSYLFSLGQETQYF.